This T cell receptor (beta chain) was sequenced in a study of T cells in Graves' hyperthyroidism and ophthalmopathy. What was amplified from RNA transcripts were TCR beta CDR3 regions. The HTBI primer set served for first-round RT-PCR of the TCR CDR3. One entry per CDR3 protein, called by TCRdb with MiXCR from the multiplex PCR reads. The sample has over 500,000 distinct CDR3 sequences, over 15% seen once; the top ten hold around 17%. Germline V gene data show CDR1 as MNHNS and CDR2 as SASEGT. The CDR3 is 16 residues long. V lost 0 bases and J lost 4, with 15 bases in between. The cohort's ophthalmopathy patients, a group with duration under 3 months, had a Clinical Activity Score of at least 3 and a NOSPECS grade of at least 4.

The chain is built from TRBV6-1 and TRBJ1-2, with D possibly being TRBD1 (5 bases). The sequence derives from a woman between 18 and 29 years old with Graves' ophthalmopathy. Sequences were obtained from blood. CDR3 residues: CASSEAYLGGTYGYTF. CDR3 nucleotides: TGTGCCAGCAGTGAAGCGTATCTGGGGGGGACCTATGGCTACACCTTC.